These 5 T cell receptor beta chains were all obtained from the same sample, sequenced in a study of shared clonotypes between healthy human individuals. Sequencing was performed with immunoSEQ multiplex PCR; in TCRdb, only in-frame clones are kept and a portion is missing. The table has 650,000 to 800,000 clones, around 90% seen once. Selected positively for CCR7 and CD45RO-negative, naive CD8 cells excluded terminally differentiated effector memory CD45RA+ cells. Source material: naive CD8+ T cells sorted from blood. The receptors come from a man aged 30-40 years in good health.

This clone was found once. This chain uses TRBV19 with TRBJ2-1; no clear D gene. This CDR3 spans 14 amino acids. Trimming took off 1 base at V and 9 bases at J, with 13 bases between the two ends. Germline V gene data show CDR1 as LNHDA and CDR2 as SQIVND (reference sequence). CDR3 coding DNA: TGTGCCAGTAGTATAGTTCTAACCGGAATTGAGCAGTTCTTC. This codes for CASSIVLTGIEQFF. Full variable domain (remainder filled in from reference TRBV19 and TRBJ2-1): DGGITQSPKYLFRKEGQNVTLSCEQNLNHDAMYWYRQDPGQGLRLIYYSQIVNDFQKGDIAEGYSVSREKKESFPLTVTSAQKNPTAFYLCASSIVLTGIEQFFGPGTRLTVL.

The rearrangement uses TRBV7-6 and TRBJ2-2; TRBD1 might be the D (6 bases). The germline CDR1 and CDR2 sequences are SGHVS and FNYEAQ. The V and J ends lost 6 bases and 6 bases respectively, with 20 bases between them. This CDR3 region has 16 residues. The CDR3 region has the DNA TGTGCCAGCAGTCGTAGGGATCGACAGGCGGCCGGGGAGCTGTTTTTT. Translation gives CASSRRDRQAAGELFF.

The chain couples TRBV25-1 to TRBJ1-1, with D possibly being TRBD1 (6 bases). Germline V gene lookup returns CDR1 MGHDK and CDR2 SYGVNS. This CDR3 spans 14 amino acids. The V end lost 6 bases, the J end lost 0 bases, and 11 bases lay between the germline ends. The CDR3 DNA reads as TGTGCCAGCAGAGGACAGCCCATGAACACTGAAGCTTTCTTT. It codes for CASRGQPMNTEAFF.

This chain links TRBV13 with TRBJ2-7, with a weak D call TRBD2 (7 bases). Trimming cost V 3 bases and J 2 bases, with 8 bases left between them. Germline CDR1 is PRHDT and CDR2 is FYEKMQ (reference sequence). The CDR3 is 13 residues long. The CDR3 region is CASSFGGPYEQYF. The CDR3 DNA follows: TGTGCCAGCAGCTTCGGGGGGCCCTACGAGCAGTACTTC.

The gene calls are TRBV7-2 and TRBJ2-2; D not certain. Between the trimmed V and J ends, which lost 0 bases and 4 bases, there was a span of 12 bases. Germline V gene data show CDR1 as SGHTA and CDR2 as FQGNSA. The CDR3 spans 16 residues. CDR3 sequence (DNA): TGTGCCAGCAGCTTAGCGAGCCCCGTGGCCACCGGGGAGCTGTTTTTT. Translation gives CASSLASPVATGELFF.